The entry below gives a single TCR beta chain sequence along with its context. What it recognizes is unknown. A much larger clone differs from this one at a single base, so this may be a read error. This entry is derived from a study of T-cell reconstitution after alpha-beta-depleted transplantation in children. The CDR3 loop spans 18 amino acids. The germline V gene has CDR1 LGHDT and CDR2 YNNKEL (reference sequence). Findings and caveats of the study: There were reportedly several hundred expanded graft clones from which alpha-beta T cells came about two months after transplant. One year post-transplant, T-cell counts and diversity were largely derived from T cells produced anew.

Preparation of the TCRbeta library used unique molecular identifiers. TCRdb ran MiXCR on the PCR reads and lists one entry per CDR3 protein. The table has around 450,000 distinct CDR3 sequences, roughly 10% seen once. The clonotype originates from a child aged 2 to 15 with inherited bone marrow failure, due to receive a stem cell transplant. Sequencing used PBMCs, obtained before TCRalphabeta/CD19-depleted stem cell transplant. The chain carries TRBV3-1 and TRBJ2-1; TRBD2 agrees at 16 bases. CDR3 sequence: CASSHFAGTSGRVNEQSF. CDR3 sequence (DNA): TGTGCCAGCAGCCATTTTGCCGGGACTAGCGGGAGGGTAAATGAGCAGTCCTTC.